This T cell receptor (beta chain) was sequenced during a study of identical twins. TCRdb independently ran MiXCR on the 5' RACE reads; one entry per CDR3 protein. Here the sample spans fewer than 650,000 distinct CDR3 sequences, 9.6% being singletons. Between the trimmed V and J ends, which lost 5 bases and 2 bases, there was a span of 13 bases. This CDR3 region has 14 residues. The germline gives CDR1 SGHTA, CDR2 FQGNSA. This sample also appeared in a second study, on yellow fever vaccine responses in identical twins.

The sequence was obtained from a woman aged 18 to 35 in good health. The J gene is TRBJ2-7, the V gene TRBV7-2; maybe TRBD1 (6 bases). The sequencing sample was made of PBMCs. In nucleotides, the CDR3 is TGTGCCAGCAGCAGCCCCGGGACAACCTACGAGCAGTACTTC. Protein sequence: CASSSPGTTYEQYF.